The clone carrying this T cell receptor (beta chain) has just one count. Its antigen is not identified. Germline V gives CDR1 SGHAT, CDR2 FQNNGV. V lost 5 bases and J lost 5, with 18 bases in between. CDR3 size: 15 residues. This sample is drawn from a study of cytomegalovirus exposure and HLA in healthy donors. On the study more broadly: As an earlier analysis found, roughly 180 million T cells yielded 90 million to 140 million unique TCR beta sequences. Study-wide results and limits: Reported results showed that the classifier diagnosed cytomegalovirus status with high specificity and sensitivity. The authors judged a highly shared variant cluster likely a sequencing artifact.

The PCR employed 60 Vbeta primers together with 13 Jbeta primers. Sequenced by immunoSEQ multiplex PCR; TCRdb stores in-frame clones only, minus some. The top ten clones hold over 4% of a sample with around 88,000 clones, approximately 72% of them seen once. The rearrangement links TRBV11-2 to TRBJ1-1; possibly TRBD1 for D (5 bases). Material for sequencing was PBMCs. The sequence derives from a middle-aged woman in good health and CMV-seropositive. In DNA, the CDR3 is TGTGCCAGCAGCCCAATGGGGGGTCCAGGGACTGAAGCTTTCTTT. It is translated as CASSPMGGPGTEAFF. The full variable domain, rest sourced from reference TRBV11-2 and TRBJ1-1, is EAGVAQSPRYKIIEKRQSVAFWCNPISGHATLYWYQQILGQGPKLLIQFQNNGVVDDSQLPKDRFSAERLKGVDSTLKIQPAKLEDSAVYLCASSPMGGPGTEAFFGQGTRLTVV.